One and the same sample provided the 3 T cell receptor beta chains below, sequenced in a study of T cells after yellow fever vaccination. Each CDR3 protein gets one entry after TCRdb re-called the 5' RACE reads with MiXCR. The table has about 260,000 distinct CDR3 sequences, about 5.2% seen once; the top ten hold roughly 3.4%. Sequencing was performed on CD4+ T cells sorted from PBMCs, taken on the day of the yellow fever booster vaccination. These receptors were taken from a young man who received the YFV17D yellow fever vaccine.

A word on this clonotype: This may arise from a read error, as a much more abundant clone is one base away. The V and J genes are TRBV5-4 and TRBJ1-4; D not resolved. Germline V gene sequence: CDR1 SGHNT, CDR2 YYREEE (reference sequence). CDR3 size: 16 residues. The CDR3 is CAGSLDAPGVDEKLFF. The CDR3 DNA follows: TGTGCCGGCAGCTTGGACGCCCCCGGGGTCGATGAAAAACTGTTTTTT. The whole variable domain, remainder taken from reference TRBV5-4 and TRBJ1-4, is ETGVTQSPTHLIKTRGQQVTLRCSSQSGHNTVSWYQQALGQGPQFIFQYYREEENGRGNFPPRFSGLQFPNYSSELNVNALELDDSALYLCAGSLDAPGVDEKLFFGSGTQLSVL.

The sample holds a few counts of this clonotype. The CDR3 spells CASSPAGAYEQYF. The DNA for the CDR3 is TGTGCCAGCTCACCGGCAGGCGCCTACGAGCAGTACTTC. The V gene is TRBV18, the J gene TRBJ2-7; no clear D gene. Trimming pared 3 bases from V and 2 bases from J, leaving 8 bases between. Germline V CDR1 and CDR2: KGHSH, LQKENI. This CDR3 is built from 13 residues.

This clonotype was detected only a few times. V gene TRBV5-1 combines with J gene TRBJ2-5, with D possibly TRBD2 on 5 matching bases. This CDR3 spans 14 amino acids. V was cut by 1 base and J by 4 bases, with 11 bases left in between. From germline, CDR1 is SGHRS and CDR2 YFSETQ. CDR3 amino acids: CASSLTPSGETQYF. CDR3 DNA sequence: TGCGCCAGCAGCTTGACGCCCAGCGGAGAGACCCAGTACTTC.